What follows are 5 T cell receptor beta chains derived from one specimen sequenced in a study of T cell clonality in common variable immunodeficiency. Whole-study findings and limits: Common variable immunodeficiency TCR beta sequences reportedly had fewer deletions and N-nucleotide insertions.

Their recognized antigens are unknown. Clones were read by immunoSEQ multiplex PCR, and TCRdb kept only the in-frame ones, dropping some. The sample was found to contain 25,000 to 35,000 clones, and every one recurs. Sequences were obtained from peripheral blood mononuclear cells. The receptor set was obtained from a human donor with common variable immunodeficiency.

In this sample, this clone turned up many times. The read ends 3 residues early relative to the CDR3; the germline J gene fills the gap. This chain joins TRBV5-5 and TRBJ1-6, with a possible D match to TRBD1 (6 bases). V lost 2 bases and J lost 7, with 13 bases in between. The CDR3 loop spans 15 amino acids. Looked up from germline, CDR1 is SGHKS and CDR2 is YYEKEE (reference sequence). CDR3 DNA, as far as it was read: TGTGCCAGCAGCTTAGGGGGGGCAGAGAATTCACCC. This translates into CASSLGGAENSP. The entire CDR3 protein reads CASSLGGAENSPLHF.

This clone was recorded a few times. The read is 3 residues too short to cover the CDR3 end, so that end is filled in from the germline J gene. This chain joins TRBV7-3 and TRBJ2-3, with TRBD1 identical over 10 bases. Germline assignment: CDR1 SGHTA and CDR2 FQGTGA. CDR3 size: 15 residues. With 4 bases clipped from V and 4 bases from J, the junction kept 5 bases outside the gene matches. The part of the CDR3 DNA that was read is TGTGCCAGCAGCTCCGGGACAGGGGTACCAGATACG. Translation gives CASSSGTGVPDT. The whole CDR3 sequence reads CASSSGTGVPDTQYF.

This clone appeared a few times. Sequencing ends 3 residues short of the CDR3 end; the germline J gene provides the rest. This chain uses TRBV30 with TRBJ2-7; 7 bases align to TRBD1. Germline V gives CDR1 GTSNPN, CDR2 SVGIG (reference sequence). CDR3 size: 14 residues. The V segment lost 5 bases and the J segment 0 bases; nucleotides outside the gene matches: 7. The CDR3 loop reads CAWGRGGPSYEQYF. The sequenced part of the CDR3 DNA is TGTGCCTGGGGGAGAGGGGGCCCCTCCTACGAG.

Ten or more counts support this clone. The read ends 3 residues shy of where the CDR3 ends; the end is completed using the germline J gene. The rearrangement joins TRBV6-2 or TRBV6-3 to TRBJ2-5; D is undetermined. The CDR3 has 12 residues. Trimming pared 2 bases from V and 7 bases from J, leaving 8 bases between. Germline CDR1 is MNHEY and CDR2 is SVGEGT. The CDR3 sequence is CASSYISGTQYF. The covered CDR3 bases are TGTGCCAGCAGTTACATCTCGGGGACC.

As to this clone: The missing CDR3 end, 3 residues past where the read stops, is filled in from the germline J gene. The V gene is TRBV19, the J gene TRBJ2-1; D perhaps matches TRBD1 (6 bases). The germline V gene has CDR1 LNHDA and CDR2 SQIVND (reference sequence). Trimming left V 4 bases short and J 5 bases short, with 12 bases between. This CDR3 is 14 amino acids long. CDR3 loop: CASSRVRGHNEQFF. The CDR3 DNA, read in part, is TGTGCCAGTAGTAGGGTCAGGGGCCACAATGAG.